Given below is one TCR beta chain in context. This specimen belongs to a study of blood T cell repertoires in COVID-19. Study details: From T cells, B-cell-depleted T cells, or PBMCs came the material, which was cDNA or gDNA.

Data came from immunoSEQ multiplex PCR; TCRdb stores just in-frame clones and leaves some out. The data show about 200,000 clones, less than 85% seen once. The age range of participants was about 18 to 89 years, with residence in under 30 US areas. Cohort allocation depended upon clinical history that participants reported. The V end lost 0 bases, the J end lost 2 bases, and 8 bases lay between the germline ends. Germline lookup yields CDR1 KGHSH and CDR2 LQKENI. This CDR3 has 14 amino acids. Sequencing was carried out using PBMCs or T cells enriched from blood (not recorded which). The J gene is TRBJ2-7, the V gene TRBV18; D might be TRBD2 (6 bases). The receptor was derived from a woman aged 55-70 years with acute COVID-19. Here the CDR3 reads CASSPPGGPYEQYV. DNA of the CDR3: TGTGCCAGCTCACCACCGGGAGGCCCCTACGAGCAGTACGTC.